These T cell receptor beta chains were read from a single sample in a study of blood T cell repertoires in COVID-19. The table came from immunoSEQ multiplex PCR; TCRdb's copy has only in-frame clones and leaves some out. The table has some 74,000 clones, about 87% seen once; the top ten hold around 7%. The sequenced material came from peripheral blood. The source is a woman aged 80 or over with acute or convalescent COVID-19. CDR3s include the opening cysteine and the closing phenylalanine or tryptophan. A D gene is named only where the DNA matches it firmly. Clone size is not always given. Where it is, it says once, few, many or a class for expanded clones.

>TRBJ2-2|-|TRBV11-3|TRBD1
CASSLEGQGARTGELFF
TGTGCCAGCAGCTTAGAGGGGCAGGGGGCGCGCACCGGGGAGCTGTTTTTT
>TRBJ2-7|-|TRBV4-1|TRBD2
CASSQPTGTSGSRQYF
TGCGCCAGCAGCCAACCTACCGGGACTAGCGGGAGCCGGCAGTACTTC
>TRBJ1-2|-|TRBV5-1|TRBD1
CASSVTTGGANLGGYTF
TGCGCCAGCAGCGTAACAACAGGGGGGGCGAACCTGGGTGGCTACACCTTC
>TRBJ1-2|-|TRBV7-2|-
CASSLSRSFSYTF
TGTGCCAGCAGCTTATCAAGGAGTTTTAGCTACACCTTC
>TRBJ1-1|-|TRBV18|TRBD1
CASSPLPGQQKETEAFF
TGTGCCAGCTCACCACTACCGGGACAGCAGAAAGAGACTGAAGCTTTCTTT
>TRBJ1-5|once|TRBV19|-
CASSHLGGGRPERPQHF
TGTGCCAGTAGCCACCTTGGGGGGGGCCGCCCAGAGAGGCCCCAGCATTTT
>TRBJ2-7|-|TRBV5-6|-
CASSFEFSYEQYF
TGTGCCAGCAGCTTTGAGTTCTCCTACGAGCAGTACTTC
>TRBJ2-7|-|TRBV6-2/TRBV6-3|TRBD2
CASSYTSGRSEQYF
TGTGCCAGCAGTTATACTAGCGGGAGGTCTGAGCAGTACTTC
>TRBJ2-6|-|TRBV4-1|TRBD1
CASSQGSGGSRSGANVLTF
TGCGCCAGCAGCCAAGGGTCAGGGGGTTCCCGCTCTGGGGCCAACGTCCTGACTTTC
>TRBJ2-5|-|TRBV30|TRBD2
CACTSGQETQYF
TGTGCCTGCACTAGCGGCCAAGAGACCCAGTACTTC
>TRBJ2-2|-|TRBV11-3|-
CASRRRSGELFF
TGTGCCAGCAGAAGGCGGTCCGGGGAGCTGTTTTTT
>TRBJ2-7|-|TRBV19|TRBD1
CASSIGSGQGTYEQYF
TGTGCCAGTAGTATAGGTTCGGGACAGGGGACCTACGAGCAGTACTTC
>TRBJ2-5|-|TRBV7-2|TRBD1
CASSPYGTGRGETQYF
TGTGCCAGCAGCCCCTACGGGACAGGGAGGGGAGAGACCCAGTACTTC
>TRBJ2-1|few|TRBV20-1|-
CSPARVNEQFF
TGCAGTCCCGCGAGGGTGAATGAGCAGTTCTTC
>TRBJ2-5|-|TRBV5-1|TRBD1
CASSLVGGEGKTQYF
TGCGCCAGCAGCTTGGTAGGGGGCGAGGGGAAGACCCAGTACTTC
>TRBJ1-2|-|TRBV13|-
CASSLGQGTYGYTF
TGTGCCAGCAGCTTAGGCCAGGGAACCTATGGCTACACCTTC
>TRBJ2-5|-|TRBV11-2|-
CASQGRGETQYF
TGTGCCAGCCAGGGGAGGGGAGAGACCCAGTACTTC
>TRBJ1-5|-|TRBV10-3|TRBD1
CATPIPGTGRGQPQHF
TGTGCCACCCCCATCCCCGGGACAGGAAGGGGTCAGCCCCAGCATTTT